Listed below are T cell receptor beta chains from one sample, sequenced in a study of T cells in Graves' hyperthyroidism and ophthalmopathy. MiXCR, applied by TCRdb to the multiplex PCR reads, yields one record per CDR3 protein. This sample carries hundreds of thousands of distinct CDR3 sequences, over 11% of them seen once, and the ten largest clones take 20% to 25%. The specimen was blood. Every receptor here comes from a woman aged 25-40 years with Graves' hyperthyroidism. The CDR3 runs from the conserved cysteine through the conserved F or W. D genes are given only for firm matches. Size tells how often a clone was seen (once, few, many) or the class of an expanded clone, and some rows leave it out.

v_call: TRBV6-1; clone_size: few; d_call: TRBD1; j_call: TRBJ1-5; cdr3_nt: TGTGCCAGCAGACTAGGAGCCGGGACAGGGATTCCCTCCAATCAGCCCCAGCATTTT; cdr3_aa: CASRLGAGTGIPSNQPQHF
v_call: TRBV29-1; clone_size: .; d_call: .; j_call: TRBJ1-1; cdr3_nt: TGCAGCGTTGTAAGGCGGAACACTGAAGCTTTCTTT; cdr3_aa: CSVVRRNTEAFF
v_call: TRBV20-1; clone_size: few; d_call: .; j_call: TRBJ2-4; cdr3_nt: TGCAGTGCTTACAAGACAGGTTCGGCCAAAAACATTCAGTACTTC; cdr3_aa: CSAYKTGSAKNIQYF
v_call: TRBV20-1; clone_size: .; d_call: .; j_call: TRBJ1-6; cdr3_nt: TGCAGTGCTAGAGATTCTAGGGACCTGAATTCACCCCTCCACTTT; cdr3_aa: CSARDSRDLNSPLHF
v_call: TRBV20-1; clone_size: few; d_call: TRBD1; j_call: TRBJ2-5; cdr3_nt: TGCAGTGCTAGAGACACAGGGGCCGGAGAGACCCAGTACTTC; cdr3_aa: CSARDTGAGETQYF
v_call: TRBV7-9; clone_size: many; d_call: .; j_call: TRBJ1-1; cdr3_nt: TGTGCCACCAGGCCAAAGCTTGGTGACACTGAAGCTTTCTTT; cdr3_aa: CATRPKLGDTEAFF
v_call: TRBV6-1; clone_size: many; d_call: .; j_call: TRBJ1-1; cdr3_nt: TGTGCCAGCAGTGTGACAGCGAACACTGAAGCTTTCTTT; cdr3_aa: CASSVTANTEAFF
v_call: TRBV4-1; clone_size: few; d_call: .; j_call: TRBJ2-3; cdr3_nt: TGCGCCAGCAGCCAAGAGCTCGGTACGCAGTATTTT; cdr3_aa: CASSQELGTQYF
v_call: TRBV6-1; clone_size: many; d_call: .; j_call: TRBJ2-7; cdr3_nt: TGTGCCAGCAAGGAGCTGGCCTTGGGGTCCTACGAGCAGTACTTC; cdr3_aa: CASKELALGSYEQYF
v_call: TRBV29-1; clone_size: .; d_call: TRBD2; j_call: TRBJ2-3; cdr3_nt: TGCAGCGTAGAGACTAGCGGGAGGGCCTTAGATACGCAGTATTTT; cdr3_aa: CSVETSGRALDTQYF
v_call: TRBV10-3; clone_size: many; d_call: .; j_call: TRBJ1-1; cdr3_nt: TGTGCCATCAGTGTTTCCGACAGGACGAACACTGAAGCTTTCTTT; cdr3_aa: CAISVSDRTNTEAFF
v_call: TRBV28; clone_size: many; d_call: .; j_call: TRBJ1-2; cdr3_nt: TGTGCCAGCAGTTTAAGGGACGGCTACACCTTC; cdr3_aa: CASSLRDGYTF
v_call: TRBV24-1; clone_size: .; d_call: .; j_call: TRBJ2-6; cdr3_nt: TGTGCCACCAGGGCGTCTGGGGCCAACGTCCTGACTTTC; cdr3_aa: CATRASGANVLTF
v_call: TRBV19; clone_size: few; d_call: .; j_call: TRBJ2-2; cdr3_nt: TGTGCCAGTTGCGGCGCGAACACCGGGGAGCTGTTTTTT; cdr3_aa: CASCGANTGELFF
v_call: TRBV6-4; clone_size: .; d_call: .; j_call: TRBJ2-6; cdr3_nt: TGTGCCAGCACCCCCGAGGGGGGCTCTGGGGCCAACGTCCTGACTTTC; cdr3_aa: CASTPEGGSGANVLTF
v_call: TRBV7-3; clone_size: .; d_call: .; j_call: TRBJ1-6; cdr3_nt: TGTGCCAGCAGCTTAGAGGAAAATTCACCCCTCCACTTT; cdr3_aa: CASSLEENSPLHF
v_call: TRBV20-1; clone_size: .; d_call: .; j_call: TRBJ2-7; cdr3_nt: TGCAGTGCTTGGACGGGACACTACTACGAGCAGTACTTC; cdr3_aa: CSAWTGHYYEQYF
v_call: TRBV5-5; clone_size: .; d_call: .; j_call: TRBJ1-1; cdr3_nt: TGTGCCAGCAGAGGGGGAATGAACACTGAAGCTTTCTTT; cdr3_aa: CASRGGMNTEAFF
v_call: TRBV7-9; clone_size: few; d_call: TRBD2; j_call: TRBJ2-7; cdr3_nt: TGTGCCAGCAGAGGTGGACTAGCGGGACCTCCCGACTACGAGCAGTACTTC; cdr3_aa: CASRGGLAGPPDYEQYF
v_call: TRBV7-2; clone_size: many; d_call: TRBD2; j_call: TRBJ2-1; cdr3_nt: TGTGCCAGCAGCCGAGGACTAGCGGGAGTCAGTGAGCAGTTCTTC; cdr3_aa: CASSRGLAGVSEQFF
v_call: TRBV5-5; clone_size: .; d_call: .; j_call: TRBJ2-2; cdr3_nt: TGTGCCAGCAGCTTGTTCCGGGGTCTTCCCCACTTGAACACCGGGGAGCTGTTTTTT; cdr3_aa: CASSLFRGLPHLNTGELFF
v_call: TRBV9; clone_size: many; d_call: .; j_call: TRBJ2-5; cdr3_nt: TGTGCCAGCAGCGTAGCCCCGCGACGGGAAAAACAAGAGACCCAGTACTTC; cdr3_aa: CASSVAPRREKQETQYF
v_call: TRBV28; clone_size: many; d_call: .; j_call: TRBJ1-2; cdr3_nt: TGTGCCAGCAGTTTTGGGGGCGCAAGTGGGTATGGCTACACCTTC; cdr3_aa: CASSFGGASGYGYTF
v_call: TRBV7-9; clone_size: .; d_call: .; j_call: TRBJ2-1; cdr3_nt: TGTGCCAGCAGCTCCCATTTTCAGGGAATAGACAATGAGCAGTTCTTC; cdr3_aa: CASSSHFQGIDNEQFF
v_call: TRBV11-2; clone_size: .; d_call: .; j_call: TRBJ2-4; cdr3_nt: TGTGCCGGCAGCTCCTTATCGTCCCGGGGAGCCAAAAACATTCAGTACTTC; cdr3_aa: CAGSSLSSRGAKNIQYF
v_call: TRBV2; clone_size: few; d_call: .; j_call: TRBJ2-1; cdr3_nt: TGTGCCAGCAGTGGGGCCCAGAGAAATGAGCAGTTCTTC; cdr3_aa: CASSGAQRNEQFF
v_call: TRBV7-2; clone_size: many; d_call: TRBD1; j_call: TRBJ2-1; cdr3_nt: TGTGCCAGCAGCTTAGCGCCGACAGGGGTTCATGAGCAGTTCTTC; cdr3_aa: CASSLAPTGVHEQFF
v_call: TRBV27; clone_size: many; d_call: .; j_call: TRBJ2-7; cdr3_nt: TGTGCCAGCAGTCCGGAGAGTAGGGGCTACGAGCAGTACTTC; cdr3_aa: CASSPESRGYEQYF
v_call: TRBV12-3/TRBV12-4; clone_size: many; d_call: .; j_call: TRBJ1-1; cdr3_nt: TGTGCCAGCAGTTTACAGGGATATGATTCGGAAGCTTTCTTT; cdr3_aa: CASSLQGYDSEAFF
v_call: TRBV4-1; clone_size: few; d_call: TRBD2; j_call: TRBJ2-3; cdr3_nt: TGCGCCAGCAGACGGGAGGGCCCTATCGGCACAGATACGCAGTATTTT; cdr3_aa: CASRREGPIGTDTQYF
v_call: TRBV24-1; clone_size: .; d_call: TRBD1; j_call: TRBJ2-5; cdr3_nt: TGTGCCACCAGTGATCCTAAGACAGGGCTGGGGACAGAGACCCAGTACTTC; cdr3_aa: CATSDPKTGLGTETQYF
v_call: TRBV19; clone_size: few; d_call: .; j_call: TRBJ2-2; cdr3_nt: TGTGCCAGTGGTTTCGCTGGGGAGCTGTTTTTT; cdr3_aa: CASGFAGELFF
v_call: TRBV5-1; clone_size: .; d_call: TRBD1; j_call: TRBJ1-1; cdr3_nt: TGCGCCAGCAGCTCGGGACAGGGACACACTGAAGCTTTCTTT; cdr3_aa: CASSSGQGHTEAFF
v_call: TRBV5-6; clone_size: few; d_call: .; j_call: TRBJ1-6; cdr3_nt: TGTGCCAGCAGCCAGGGCCCCGCGAATTCACCCCTCCACTTT; cdr3_aa: CASSQGPANSPLHF
v_call: TRBV29-1; clone_size: few; d_call: .; j_call: TRBJ2-2; cdr3_nt: TGCAGCGTTGAGTCGCACACCGGGGAGCTGTTTTTT; cdr3_aa: CSVESHTGELFF
v_call: TRBV5-1; clone_size: .; d_call: .; j_call: TRBJ1-2; cdr3_nt: TGCGCCAGCAGCAGACATAGTAACTATGGCTACACCTTC; cdr3_aa: CASSRHSNYGYTF
v_call: TRBV6-1; clone_size: many; d_call: .; j_call: TRBJ1-2; cdr3_nt: TGTGCCAGCAGTGAAGGGACTACGGGCTCATTTGGCTACACCTTC; cdr3_aa: CASSEGTTGSFGYTF
v_call: TRBV6-2/TRBV6-3; clone_size: few; d_call: .; j_call: TRBJ1-2; cdr3_nt: TGTGCCAGCAGTGACGGCAGGAACTATGGCTACACCTTC; cdr3_aa: CASSDGRNYGYTF
v_call: TRBV20-1; clone_size: few; d_call: TRBD1; j_call: TRBJ2-1; cdr3_nt: TGCAGTGCTAGAGCCCAAGGGGGGACAGGCTCCTACAATGAGCAGTTCTTC; cdr3_aa: CSARAQGGTGSYNEQFF
v_call: TRBV20-1; clone_size: many; d_call: .; j_call: TRBJ2-3; cdr3_nt: TGCAGTGCTAGAGAAGGTGGAGATACGCAGTATTTT; cdr3_aa: CSAREGGDTQYF